This T cell receptor (beta chain) originates from a study of blood T cell repertoires in COVID-19. About the research overall: Researchers got acute and convalescent COVID-19 samples from the United States, Italy and Spain. In each case, the material was cDNA or gDNA derived from T cells, B-cell-depleted T cells, or PBMCs.

This CDR3 comprises 13 residues. Germline assignment: CDR1 SGHAT and CDR2 FQNNGV. Deletions cut 5 bases from V and 5 bases from J, with 12 bases between. Per the authors' pipeline: By means of reference gene primer amplification, nucleated cell counts were estimated. Produced via immunoSEQ multiplex PCR; TCRdb's table is partial and in-frame only. The V and J calls and the clone size are those of that table, but D and trimming were determined from the DNA. The repertoire holds around 80,000 clones, with 60% to 75% as singletons. The source material was peripheral blood. This clonotype was obtained from a middle-aged man with active or convalescent COVID-19. This sequence joins TRBV11-2 and TRBJ1-2; D is ambiguous. In DNA, the CDR3 is TGTGCCAGCAGCCCTCCCTTGAGTTATGGCTACACCTTC. The encoded protein is CASSPPLSYGYTF.